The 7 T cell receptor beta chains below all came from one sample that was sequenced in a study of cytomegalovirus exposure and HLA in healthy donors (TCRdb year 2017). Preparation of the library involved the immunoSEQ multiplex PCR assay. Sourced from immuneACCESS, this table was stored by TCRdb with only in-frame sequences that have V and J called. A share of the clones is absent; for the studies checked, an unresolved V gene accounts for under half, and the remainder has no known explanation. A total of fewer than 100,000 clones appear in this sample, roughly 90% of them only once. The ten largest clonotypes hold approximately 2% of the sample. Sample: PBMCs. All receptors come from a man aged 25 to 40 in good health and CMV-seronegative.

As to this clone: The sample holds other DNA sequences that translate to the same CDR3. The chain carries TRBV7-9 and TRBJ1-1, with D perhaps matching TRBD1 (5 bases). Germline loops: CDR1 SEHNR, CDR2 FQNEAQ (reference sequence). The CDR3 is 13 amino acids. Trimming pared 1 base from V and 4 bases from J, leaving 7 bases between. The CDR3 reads CASSLGGSTEAFF. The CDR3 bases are TGTGCCAGCAGCTTAGGGGGCAGCACTGAAGCTTTCTTT.

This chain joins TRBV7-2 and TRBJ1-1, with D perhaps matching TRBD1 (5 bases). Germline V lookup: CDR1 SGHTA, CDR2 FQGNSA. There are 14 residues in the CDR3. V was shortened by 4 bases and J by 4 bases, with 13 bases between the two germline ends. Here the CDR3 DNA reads TGTGCCAGCAGCTCGGGGGATTCCCGCACTGAAGCTTTCTTT. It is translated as CASSSGDSRTEAFF.

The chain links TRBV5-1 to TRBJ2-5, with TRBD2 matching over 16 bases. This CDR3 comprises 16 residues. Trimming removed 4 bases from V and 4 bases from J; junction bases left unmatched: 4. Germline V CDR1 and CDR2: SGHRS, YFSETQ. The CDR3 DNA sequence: TGCGCCAGCAGCGCGGGACTAGCGGGGGGGTCAGAGACCCAGTACTTC. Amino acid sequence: CASSAGLAGGSETQYF.

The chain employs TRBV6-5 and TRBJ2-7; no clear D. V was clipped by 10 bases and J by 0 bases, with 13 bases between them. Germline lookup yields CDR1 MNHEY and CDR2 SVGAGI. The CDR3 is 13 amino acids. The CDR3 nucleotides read TGTGCCACCCGACCCGACTCCTCCTACGAGCAGTACTTC. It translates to CATRPDSSYEQYF.

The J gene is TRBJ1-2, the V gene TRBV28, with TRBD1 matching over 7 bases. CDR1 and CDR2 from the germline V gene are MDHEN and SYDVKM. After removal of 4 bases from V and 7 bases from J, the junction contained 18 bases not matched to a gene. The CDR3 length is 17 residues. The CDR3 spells CASSYLHLQTGEGGYTF. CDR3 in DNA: TGTGCCAGCAGTTACCTACACCTACAAACAGGGGAAGGTGGCTACACCTTC.

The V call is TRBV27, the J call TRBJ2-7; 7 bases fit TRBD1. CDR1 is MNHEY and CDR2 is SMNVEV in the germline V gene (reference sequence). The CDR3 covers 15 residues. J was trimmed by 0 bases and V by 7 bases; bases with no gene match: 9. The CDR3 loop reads CASMTGRGFSYEQYF. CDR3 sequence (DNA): TGTGCCAGCATGACCGGCAGGGGGTTCTCCTACGAGCAGTACTTC.

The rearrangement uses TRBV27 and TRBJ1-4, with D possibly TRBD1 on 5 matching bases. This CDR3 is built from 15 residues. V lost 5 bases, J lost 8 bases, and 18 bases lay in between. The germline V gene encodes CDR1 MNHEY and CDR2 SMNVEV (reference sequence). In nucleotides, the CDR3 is TGTGCCAGCAGTCGATCCTTAGGGGTAGGGGAAAAACTGTTTTTT. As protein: CASSRSLGVGEKLFF.